This entry concerns a single TCR beta chain. Its target is unknown. The data originate from a study of cytomegalovirus exposure and HLA in healthy donors. Regarding the study as a whole: Most TCR sequences were uncommon, yet certain public TCRs appeared in many donors. From TCR beta sequences, most subjects' HLA-A and HLA-B alleles were reportedly predicted accurately. Among immune exposure information, only CMV serostatus was available. When analyzed later, a missense DCLRE1C variant was found to be linked to TCR beta V- and J-gene trimming.

Both 60 Vbeta primers and 13 Jbeta primers went into the PCR. Sequenced by immunoSEQ multiplex PCR; TCRdb stores in-frame clones only, minus some. The sample comprises roughly 100,000 clones, around 57% of which are singletons, and 4.5% to 5% rests with the top ten. This CDR3 spans 15 amino acids. Germline lookup yields CDR1 LGHNA and CDR2 YNFKEQ. V shed 4 bases, J shed 5 bases, and the junction held 9 bases outside the gene matches. The chain combines TRBV4-2 with TRBJ2-5; 8 bases line up with TRBD2. This clonotype was sampled from a human donor in good health. The sample taken for sequencing was PBMCs. The CDR3 protein is CASSPKGSGEETQYF. CDR3 DNA sequence: TGTGCCAGCAGCCCCAAGGGTAGCGGGGAGGAGACCCAGTACTTC.